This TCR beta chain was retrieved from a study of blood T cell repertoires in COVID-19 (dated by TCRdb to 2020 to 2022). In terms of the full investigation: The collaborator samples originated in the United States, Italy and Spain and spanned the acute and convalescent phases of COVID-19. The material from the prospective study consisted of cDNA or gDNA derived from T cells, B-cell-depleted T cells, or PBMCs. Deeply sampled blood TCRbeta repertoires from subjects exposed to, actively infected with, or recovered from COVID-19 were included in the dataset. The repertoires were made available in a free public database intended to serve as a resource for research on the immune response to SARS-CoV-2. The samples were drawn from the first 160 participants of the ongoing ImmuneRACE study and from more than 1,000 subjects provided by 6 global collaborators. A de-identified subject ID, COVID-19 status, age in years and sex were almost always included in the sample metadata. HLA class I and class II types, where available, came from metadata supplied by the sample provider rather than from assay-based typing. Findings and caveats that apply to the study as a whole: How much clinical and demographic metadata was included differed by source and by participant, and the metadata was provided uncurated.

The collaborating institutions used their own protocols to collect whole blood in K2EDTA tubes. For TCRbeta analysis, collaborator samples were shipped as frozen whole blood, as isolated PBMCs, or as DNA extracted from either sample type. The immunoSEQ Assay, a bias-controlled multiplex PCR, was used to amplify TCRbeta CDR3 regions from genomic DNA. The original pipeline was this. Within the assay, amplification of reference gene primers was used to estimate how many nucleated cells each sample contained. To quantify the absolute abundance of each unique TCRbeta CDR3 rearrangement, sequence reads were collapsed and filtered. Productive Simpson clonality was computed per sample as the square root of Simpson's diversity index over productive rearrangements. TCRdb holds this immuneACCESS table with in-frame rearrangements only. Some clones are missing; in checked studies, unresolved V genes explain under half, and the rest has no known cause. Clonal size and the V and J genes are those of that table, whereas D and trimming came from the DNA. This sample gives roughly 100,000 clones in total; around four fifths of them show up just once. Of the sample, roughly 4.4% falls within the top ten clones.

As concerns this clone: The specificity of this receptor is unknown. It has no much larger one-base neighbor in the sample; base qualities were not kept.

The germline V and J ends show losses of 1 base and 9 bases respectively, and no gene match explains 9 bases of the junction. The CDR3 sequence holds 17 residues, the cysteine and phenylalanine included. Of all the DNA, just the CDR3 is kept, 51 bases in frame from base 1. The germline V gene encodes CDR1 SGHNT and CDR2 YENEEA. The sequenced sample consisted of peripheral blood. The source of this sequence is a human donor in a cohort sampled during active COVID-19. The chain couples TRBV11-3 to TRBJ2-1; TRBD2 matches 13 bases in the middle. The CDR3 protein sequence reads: CASSLGGLAGSQSEQFF. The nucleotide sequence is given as TGTGCCAGCAGCTTAGGGGGACTAGCGGGGTCGCAAAGTGAGCAGTTCTTC. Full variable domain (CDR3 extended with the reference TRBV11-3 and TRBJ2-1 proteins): EAGVVQSPRYKIIEKKQPVAFWCNPISGHNTLYWYLQNLGQGPELLIRYENEEAVDDSQLPKDRFSAERLKGVDSTLKIQPAELGDSAVYLCASSLGGLAGSQSEQFFGPGTRLTVL.